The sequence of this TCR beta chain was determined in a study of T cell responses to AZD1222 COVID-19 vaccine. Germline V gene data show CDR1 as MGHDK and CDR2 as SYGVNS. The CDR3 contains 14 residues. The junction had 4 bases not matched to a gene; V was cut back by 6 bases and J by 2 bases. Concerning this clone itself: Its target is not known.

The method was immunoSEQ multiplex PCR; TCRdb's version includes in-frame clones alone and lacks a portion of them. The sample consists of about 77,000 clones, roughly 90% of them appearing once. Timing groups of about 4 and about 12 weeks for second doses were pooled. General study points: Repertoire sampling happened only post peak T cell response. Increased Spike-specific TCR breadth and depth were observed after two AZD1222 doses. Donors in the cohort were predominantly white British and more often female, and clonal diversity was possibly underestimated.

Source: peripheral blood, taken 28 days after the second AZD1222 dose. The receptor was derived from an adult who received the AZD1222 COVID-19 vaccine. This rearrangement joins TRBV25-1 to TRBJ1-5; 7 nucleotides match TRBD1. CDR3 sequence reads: CASRPGQGNQPQHF. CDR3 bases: TGTGCCAGCAGGCCCGGACAGGGCAATCAGCCCCAGCATTTT.